A single sample gave rise to the 23 T cell receptor beta chains below, sequenced in a study of CD8 T cells in ankylosing spondylitis (dated by TCRdb to 2016 to 2017). No antigen has been identified for these receptors. Study-level results and caveats: A TCR beta motif of fewer than 10 highly homologous amino acid variants appeared characteristic of blood from ankylosing spondylitis patients.

The library was produced with 5' RACE. The sequencer was an Illumina HiSeq 2500. TCRdb trimmed public reads at Q25 via fastp, called clones via MiXCR and kept in-frame beta chains. Under each unique CDR3 protein, matching rows form one entry showing the most common genes and DNA. For this sample the table gives fewer than 650,000 distinct CDR3 sequences, of which over 9.5% were detected only once. Under 7.5% of the sample is held by the ten biggest clonotypes. Material: blood, either unsorted or a sorted T cell fraction (not recorded which). The origin of the receptors is a male donor with ankylosing spondylitis.

V and J are TRBV7-9 and TRBJ1-1, with 7 nucleotides matching TRBD1. Losses at the gene ends were 4 bases for V and 1 base for J; bases not matched to a gene: 3. Germline V gene lookup returns CDR1 SEHNR and CDR2 FQNEAQ (reference sequence). This CDR3 is 14 amino acids long. The CDR3 bases are TGTGCCAGCAGCTCGAGGGGGCGGAACACTGAAGCTTTCTTT. Translation gives CASSSRGRNTEAFF.

This clonotype turned up a few times. J is TRBJ2-3 and V is TRBV5-1, with D perhaps matching TRBD1 (6 bases). The CDR3 has 14 amino acids. The ends were cut back, 7 bases at V and 0 bases at J, with 12 bases in the middle. Germline loops: CDR1 SGHRS, CDR2 YFSETQ. CDR3 loop: CASLDQGSTDTQYF. CDR3 DNA sequence: TGCGCCAGCCTCGATCAGGGGAGCACAGATACGCAGTATTTT.

The CDR3 bases are TGTGCCAGCTCACCACAGGGAACGAGGAATGAGCAGTTCTTC. It translates to CASSPQGTRNEQFF. J is TRBJ2-1 and V is TRBV18; D not certain. Germline CDR1 is KGHSH and CDR2 is LQKENI. V was shortened by 1 base and J by 7 bases, with 11 bases between the two germline ends. This CDR3 comprises 14 residues.

This chain uses TRBV20-1 with TRBJ2-1; 8 bases align to TRBD2. Germline V gives CDR1 DFQATT, CDR2 SNEGSKA (reference sequence). With V trimmed by 6 bases and J by 1 base, 8 bases remained unmatched. This CDR3 is 15 amino acids long. Here the CDR3 DNA reads TGCAGTGCAGAGGAGACTAGCGTTTCCTACAATGAGCAGTTCTTC. This sequence encodes CSAEETSVSYNEQFF.

This clonotype was detected ten times or more. This chain connects TRBV7-2 to TRBJ2-7; TRBD1 or TRBD2 may be the D gene (5 bases each). This CDR3 is built from 14 residues. The germline V and J ends were trimmed by 3 bases and 1 base, with 10 bases remaining between them. CDR1 is SGHTA and CDR2 is FQGNSA in the germline V gene. The CDR3 DNA reads TGTGCCAGCAGCTTGGGGACCGCTTCCTACGAGCAGTACTTC. The encoded protein is CASSLGTASYEQYF.

This chain links TRBV5-1 with TRBJ2-3, with D uncertain. V was trimmed by 0 bases and J by 1 base, leaving 9 bases between them. CDR1 is SGHRS, CDR2 YFSETQ, per germline. The CDR3 is made up of 15 amino acids. CDR3 DNA sequence: TGCGCCAGCAGCTTGGACAGCTCAGGCACAGATACGCAGTATTTT. As protein: CASSLDSSGTDTQYF.

This clonotype was detected a few times. The chain carries TRBV12-3 or TRBV12-4 and TRBJ1-6; TRBD1 agrees at 7 bases. Trimming at V came to 6 bases and at J to 11 bases, leaving 10 bases not matched to a gene. The CDR3 has 14 residues. CDR3 nucleotide sequence: TGTGCCAGCAGCAATCAGGGGGACGGAGCACCCCTCCACTTT. It translates to CASSNQGDGAPLHF.

The chain carries TRBV15 and TRBJ1-1, with 7 nucleotides matching TRBD1. Per the germline V gene, CDR1 is LNHNV and CDR2 is YYDKDF (reference sequence). The CDR3 length is 15 residues. V lost 0 bases and J lost 5; bases outside the gene matches: 6. Written as DNA, the CDR3 is TGTGCCACCAGCAGAGATTACAGGGGTGAGACTGAAGCTTTCTTT. It specifies CATSRDYRGETEAFF.

V usage is TRBV4-1 and J usage is TRBJ2-1; 7 bases line up with TRBD1. The CDR3 runs 16 residues. The germline CDR1 and CDR2 sequences are MGHRA and YSYEKL. V gave up 6 bases and J gave up 3 bases; unmatched junction bases: 11. The CDR3 DNA reads TGCGCCAGCAGGGTGCCAGGGGGTCTAGGCTACAATGAGCAGTTCTTC. This sequence encodes CASRVPGGLGYNEQFF.

This clonotype has at least ten counts. The chain couples TRBV5-1 to TRBJ2-5, with TRBD2 as a possible D gene (6 bases). The CDR3 is 16 residues long. Germline V lookup: CDR1 SGHRS, CDR2 YFSETQ. With 4 bases removed from V and 1 base from J, the gap between germline ends came to 17 bases. CDR3 coding DNA: TGCGCCAGCAGCCTTCGACTAGTACGCTTCCAAGAGACCCAGTACTTC. Amino acid sequence: CASSLRLVRFQETQYF.

This clonotype was counted between two and nine times. This chain joins TRBV5-1 and TRBJ2-7; the match to TRBD1 covers 7 bases. This CDR3 contains 13 residues. The trim removed 0 bases at V and 5 bases at J, leaving 2 bases unmatched. Per germline, CDR1 SGHRS and CDR2 YFSETQ. CDR3 DNA sequence: TGCGCCAGCAGCTTGGACGGGACAGACGAGCAGTACGTC. This encodes CASSLDGTDEQYV.

This clonotype was seen at least ten times. This chain connects TRBV14 to TRBJ2-1; D perhaps matches TRBD2 (5 bases). Trimming left V 4 bases short and J 4 bases short, with 20 bases between. There are 17 residues in the CDR3. Germline-derived CDR1 and CDR2 are SGHDN and FVKESK. The CDR3 sequence: CASSPGRGRMGYNEQFF. In nucleotides, the CDR3 is TGTGCCAGCAGCCCCGGTCGGGGTAGGATGGGGTACAATGAGCAGTTCTTC.

J is TRBJ2-5 and V is TRBV2, with D possibly matching TRBD1 (6 bases). Trimming removed 5 bases from V and 5 bases from J, with 15 bases in between. Germline V gives CDR1 SNHLY, CDR2 FYNNEI. The length of the CDR3 is 14 residues. This CDR3 is CASSPTGKGETQYF. The DNA for the CDR3 is TGTGCCAGCAGTCCTACAGGGAAAGGGGAGACCCAGTACTTC.

This clonotype came up a few times. This chain connects TRBV20-1 to TRBJ2-7, with TRBD1 matching 7 bases. Germline CDR1 reads DFQATT; CDR2 reads SNEGSKA (reference sequence). Germline trimming cut 5 bases from V and 6 bases from J; bases unmatched to any gene: 7. The CDR3 totals 12 residues. The CDR3 DNA follows: TGCAGTGCTGGGACAGTTTCAAGCGAGCAGTACTTC. It yields the protein CSAGTVSSEQYF.

The table lists this clonotype with many counts. The chain has TRBV5-1 and TRBJ2-1; D is undetermined. Between the trimmed V and J ends, which lost 1 base and 0 bases, there was a span of 8 bases. The CDR3 consists of 15 residues. CDR1 SGHRS and CDR2 YFSETQ come from the germline V gene. CDR3 residues: CASSLRTSSYNEQFF. In DNA, the CDR3 is TGCGCCAGCAGCTTGCGGACGAGCTCCTACAATGAGCAGTTCTTC. Full variable domain (missing parts from reference TRBV5-1 and TRBJ2-1): KAGVTQTPRYLIKTRGQQVTLSCSPISGHRSVSWYQQTPGQGLQFLFEYFSETQRNKGNFPGRFSGRQFSNSRSEMNVSTLELGDSALYLCASSLRTSSYNEQFFGPGTRLTVL.

The chain combines TRBV12-3 or TRBV12-4 with TRBJ2-1; 7 bases are shared with TRBD1. Trimming at V came to 2 bases and at J to 4 bases, leaving 8 bases not matched to a gene. CDR3 length equals 16 residues. CDR3 coding DNA: TGTGCCAGCAGTTTATGGGGGACAGAAGTATACAATGAGCAGTTCTTC. Its protein is CASSLWGTEVYNEQFF.

This clonotype was recorded a few times. The chain joins TRBV2 to TRBJ2-2; D is unclear. This CDR3 has 14 amino acids. The V end was cut by 4 bases, the J end by 1 base, with 7 bases between. The germline CDR1 and CDR2 sequences are SNHLY and FYNNEI. The CDR3 reads CASSGLGNTGELFF. The DNA of the CDR3 is TGTGCCAGCAGTGGTTTAGGGAACACCGGGGAGCTGTTTTTT.

This clonotype was detected ten times or more. The chain uses TRBV10-3 and TRBJ2-5, with D hard to call. Trimming stripped 5 bases from V and 5 bases from J, with 15 bases between. This CDR3 comprises 14 residues. The germline gives CDR1 ENHRY, CDR2 SYGVKD. The CDR3 DNA is TGTGCCATCAGTAGTCCTTCCGTCGGGGAGACCCAGTACTTC. Translated: CAISSPSVGETQYF.

The table lists this clonotype with a few counts. The genes are TRBV4-1 and TRBJ2-5; 9 bases are shared with TRBD2. The CDR3 sequence is 18 residues long. Germline CDR1 and CDR2: MGHRA and YSYEKL. V lost 0 bases, J lost 4 bases, and 12 bases stayed unmatched. The CDR3 DNA reads as TGCGCCAGCAGCCAAGAACGTGGCCTAGCGGGGCCGGGAGAGACCCAGTACTTC. Translating it yields CASSQERGLAGPGETQYF.

The J gene is TRBJ2-7, the V gene TRBV16; TRBD1 agrees at 9 bases. Germline V CDR1 and CDR2: KGHSY, FQNENV. V lost 5 bases to trimming and J lost 5 bases; unmatched junction nucleotides: 4. The CDR3 covers 13 residues. DNA of the CDR3: TGTGCCAGCAGCTGGACAGGGGACCACGAGCAGTACGTC. It is translated as CASSWTGDHEQYV.

The CDR3 DNA sequence: TGTGCCAGCAGCGTAGGGGGGACAGTTCAAAACACCGGGGAGCTGTTTTTT. This sequence encodes CASSVGGTVQNTGELFF. The chain joins TRBV9 to TRBJ2-2; 7 bases match TRBD1. The length of the CDR3 is 17 residues. Germline values: CDR1 SGDLS, CDR2 YYNGEE. V gave up 0 bases and J gave up 2 bases; unmatched junction bases: 7.

Many counts were recorded for this clonotype. The genes are TRBV7-9 and TRBJ1-5; D is ambiguous. The CDR3 covers 14 residues. CDR1 and CDR2 (germline): SEHNR, FQNEAQ (reference sequence). Trimming left V 6 bases short and J 1 base short, with 10 bases between. As DNA, the CDR3 is TGTGCCAGCAGTCCTTCGGGGAGCAATCAGCCCCAGCATTTT. It specifies CASSPSGSNQPQHF.

The chain couples TRBV20-1 to TRBJ1-1, with 7 bases fitting TRBD1. The CDR3 totals 13 residues. The germline V gene has CDR1 DFQATT and CDR2 SNEGSKA (reference sequence). V lost 1 base and J lost 5; bases outside the gene matches: 4. CDR3 loop: CSARAGGRTEAFF. CDR3 nucleotides: TGCAGTGCTAGAGCAGGGGGAAGGACTGAAGCTTTCTTT.